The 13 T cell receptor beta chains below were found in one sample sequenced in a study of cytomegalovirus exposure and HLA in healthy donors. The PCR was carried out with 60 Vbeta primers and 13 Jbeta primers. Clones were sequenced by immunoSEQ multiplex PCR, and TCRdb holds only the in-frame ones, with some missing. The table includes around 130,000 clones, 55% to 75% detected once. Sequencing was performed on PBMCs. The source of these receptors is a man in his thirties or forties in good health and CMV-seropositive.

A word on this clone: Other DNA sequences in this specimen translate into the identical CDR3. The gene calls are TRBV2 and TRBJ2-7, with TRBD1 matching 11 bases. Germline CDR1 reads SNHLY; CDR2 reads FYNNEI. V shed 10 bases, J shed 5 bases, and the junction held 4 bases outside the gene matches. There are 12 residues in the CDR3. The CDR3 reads CAIRTGGNEQYF. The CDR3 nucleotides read TGTGCCATACGGACAGGGGGCAACGAGCAGTACTTC.

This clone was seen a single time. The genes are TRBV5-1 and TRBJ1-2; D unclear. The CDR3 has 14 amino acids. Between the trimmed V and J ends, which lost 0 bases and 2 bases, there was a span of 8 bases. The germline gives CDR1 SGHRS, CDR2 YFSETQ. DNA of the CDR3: TGCGCCAGCAGCTTGGTCGCGACAAACTATGGCTACACCTTC. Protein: CASSLVATNYGYTF.

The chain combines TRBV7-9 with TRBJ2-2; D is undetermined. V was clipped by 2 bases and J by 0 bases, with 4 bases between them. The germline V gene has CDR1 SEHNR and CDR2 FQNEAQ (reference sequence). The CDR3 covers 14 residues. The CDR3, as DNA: TGTGCCAGCAGCTTACAGGCGAACACCGGGGAGCTGTTTTTT. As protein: CASSLQANTGELFF. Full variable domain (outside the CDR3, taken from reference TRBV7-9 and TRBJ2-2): DTGVSQNPRHKITKRGQNVTFRCDPISEHNRLYWYRQTLGQGPEFLTYFQNEAQLEKSRLLSDRFSAERPKGSFSTLEIQRTEQGDSAMYLCASSLQANTGELFFGEGSRLTVL.

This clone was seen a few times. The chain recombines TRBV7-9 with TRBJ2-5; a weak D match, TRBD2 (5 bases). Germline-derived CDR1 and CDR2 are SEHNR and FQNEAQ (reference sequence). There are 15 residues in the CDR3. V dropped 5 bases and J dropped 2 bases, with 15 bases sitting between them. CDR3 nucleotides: TGTGCCAGCAGCCCCAAAGAGCGGTTACAAGAGACCCAGTACTTC. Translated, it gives CASSPKERLQETQYF.

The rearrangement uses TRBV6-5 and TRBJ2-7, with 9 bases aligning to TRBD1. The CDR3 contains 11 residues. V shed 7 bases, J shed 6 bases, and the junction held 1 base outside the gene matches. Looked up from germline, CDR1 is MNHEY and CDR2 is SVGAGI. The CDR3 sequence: CASNRGREQYF. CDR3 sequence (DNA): TGTGCCAGCAACAGGGGGCGCGAGCAGTACTTC.

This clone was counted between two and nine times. Here the CDR3 DNA reads TGTGCCATCAGTACCGGGACACTGAAGGCGTACGAGCAGTACTTC. Translated, it gives CAISTGTLKAYEQYF. V usage is TRBV10-3 and J usage is TRBJ2-7; possibly TRBD1 for D (6 bases). Germline CDR1 reads ENHRY; CDR2 reads SYGVKD. The CDR3 extends over 15 amino acids. V shed 5 bases and J shed 4 bases, with 18 bases lying between them.

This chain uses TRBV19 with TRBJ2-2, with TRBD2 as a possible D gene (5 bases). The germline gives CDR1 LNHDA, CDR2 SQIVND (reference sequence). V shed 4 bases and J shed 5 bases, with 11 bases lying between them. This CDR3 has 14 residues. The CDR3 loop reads CASSKAVGTGELFF. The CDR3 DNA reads TGTGCCAGTAGTAAAGCGGTCGGGACCGGGGAGCTGTTTTTT. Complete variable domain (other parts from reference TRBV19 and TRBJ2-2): DGGITQSPKYLFRKEGQNVTLSCEQNLNHDAMYWYRQDPGQGLRLIYYSQIVNDFQKGDIAEGYSVSREKKESFPLTVTSAQKNPTAFYLCASSKAVGTGELFFGEGSRLTVL.

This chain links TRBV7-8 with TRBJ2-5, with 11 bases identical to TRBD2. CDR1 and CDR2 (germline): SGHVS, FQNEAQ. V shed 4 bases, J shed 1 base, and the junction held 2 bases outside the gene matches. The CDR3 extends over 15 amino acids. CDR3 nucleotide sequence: TGTGCCAGCAGCTCGGGACTAGCGGTCCAAGAGACCCAGTACTTC. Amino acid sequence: CASSSGLAVQETQYF.

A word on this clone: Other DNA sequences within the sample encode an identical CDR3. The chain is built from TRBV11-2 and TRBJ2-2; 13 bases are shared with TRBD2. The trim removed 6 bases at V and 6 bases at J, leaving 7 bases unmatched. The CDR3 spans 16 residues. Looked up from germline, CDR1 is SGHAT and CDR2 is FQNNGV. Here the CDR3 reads CASRNGLAGVAGELFF. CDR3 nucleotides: TGTGCCAGCAGAAATGGACTAGCGGGAGTCGCCGGGGAGCTGTTTTTT.

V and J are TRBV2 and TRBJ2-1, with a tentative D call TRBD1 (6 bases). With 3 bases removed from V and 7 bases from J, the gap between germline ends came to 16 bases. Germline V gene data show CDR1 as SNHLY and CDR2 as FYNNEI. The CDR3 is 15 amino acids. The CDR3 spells CASSDRFLGANEQFF. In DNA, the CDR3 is TGTGCCAGCAGTGATCGCTTTTTGGGGGCAAATGAGCAGTTCTTC.

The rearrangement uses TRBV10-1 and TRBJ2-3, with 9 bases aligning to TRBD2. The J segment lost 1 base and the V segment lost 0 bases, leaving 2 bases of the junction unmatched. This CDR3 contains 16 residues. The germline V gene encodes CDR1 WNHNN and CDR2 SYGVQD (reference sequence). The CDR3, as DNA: TGCGCCAGCAGTGAGTCGTCTAGCGGGGGCACAGATACGCAGTATTTT. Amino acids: CASSESSSGGTDTQYF.

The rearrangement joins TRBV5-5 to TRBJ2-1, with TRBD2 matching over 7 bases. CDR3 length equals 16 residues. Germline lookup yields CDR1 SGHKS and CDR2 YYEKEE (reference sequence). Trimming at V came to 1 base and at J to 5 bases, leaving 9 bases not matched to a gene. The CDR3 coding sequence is TGTGCCAGCAGCTTGTTGGGCGGGAGCGGGGACAATGAGCAGTTCTTC. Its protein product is CASSLLGGSGDNEQFF.

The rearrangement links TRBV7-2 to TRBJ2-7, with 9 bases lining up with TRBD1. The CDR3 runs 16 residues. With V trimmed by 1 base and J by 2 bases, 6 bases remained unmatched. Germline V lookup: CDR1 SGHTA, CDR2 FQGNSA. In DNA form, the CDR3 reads TGTGCCAGCAGCTTAGGGGGGGGACAGGGAACCTACGAGCAGTACTTC. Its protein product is CASSLGGGQGTYEQYF.